The clone carrying this TCR beta chain was counted between two and nine times. Profiled with immunoSEQ multiplex PCR; TCRdb holds only in-frame clones, not every one. The sample lists some 760,000 clones, roughly 88% occurring once. Germline V gene lookup returns CDR1 MNHNS and CDR2 SASEGT. Trimming at V came to 0 bases and at J to 7 bases, leaving 12 bases not matched to a gene. The CDR3 is 17 amino acids. These data come from a study of shared T cell receptors in the human thymus. These sequences were also reported in another study, on human thymus T cells. That work adds: Donation came from healthy Finnish infants having corrective surgery for congenital heart defects. Resections removed during corrective heart surgery provided the thymus tissue used.

The TCR sequence derives from a girl less than two years old with a congenital heart defect. The chain has TRBV6-1 and TRBJ1-5; 7 nucleotides agree with TRBD1. The specimen was thymocytes. The CDR3 sequence is CASSEASQTRQGQPQHF. The CDR3 region has the DNA TGTGCCAGCAGTGAAGCTTCCCAAACCAGACAGGGACAGCCCCAGCATTTT.